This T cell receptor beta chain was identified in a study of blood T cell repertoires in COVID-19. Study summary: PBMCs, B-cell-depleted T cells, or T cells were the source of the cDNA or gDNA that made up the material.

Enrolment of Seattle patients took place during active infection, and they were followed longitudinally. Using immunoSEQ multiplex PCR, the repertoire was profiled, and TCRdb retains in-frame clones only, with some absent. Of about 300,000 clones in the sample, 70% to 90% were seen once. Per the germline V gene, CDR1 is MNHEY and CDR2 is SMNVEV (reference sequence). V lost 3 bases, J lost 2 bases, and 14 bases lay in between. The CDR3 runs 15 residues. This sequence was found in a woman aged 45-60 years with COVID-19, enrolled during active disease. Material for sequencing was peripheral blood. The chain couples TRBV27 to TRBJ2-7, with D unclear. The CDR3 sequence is CASSLRFPTTYEQYF. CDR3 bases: TGTGCCAGCAGTTTGCGCTTTCCAACCACCTACGAGCAGTACTTC.